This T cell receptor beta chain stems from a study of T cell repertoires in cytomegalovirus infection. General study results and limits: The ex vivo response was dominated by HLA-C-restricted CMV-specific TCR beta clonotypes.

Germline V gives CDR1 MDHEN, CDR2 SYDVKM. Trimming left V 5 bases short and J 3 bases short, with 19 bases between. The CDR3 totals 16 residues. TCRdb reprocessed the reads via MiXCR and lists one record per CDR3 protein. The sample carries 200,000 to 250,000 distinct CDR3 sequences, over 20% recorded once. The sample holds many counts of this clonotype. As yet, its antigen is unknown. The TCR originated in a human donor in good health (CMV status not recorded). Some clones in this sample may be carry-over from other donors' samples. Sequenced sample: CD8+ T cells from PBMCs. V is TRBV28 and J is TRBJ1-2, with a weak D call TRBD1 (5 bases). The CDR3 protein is CASSPLETETDYGYTF. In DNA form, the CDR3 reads TGTGCCAGCAGTCCCCTGGAGACAGAGACCGACTATGGCTACACCTTC.